The sample holds one count of the clone carrying this T cell receptor (beta chain). This sample was included in a study of T cell changes during pregnancy in multiple sclerosis. TCRdb's copy holds only in-frame clones and misses some; the assay was immunoSEQ multiplex PCR. The sample records about 88,000 clones, approximately 92% being singletons. This CDR3 region has 15 residues. V was shortened by 1 base and J by 2 bases, with 10 bases between the two germline ends. Looked up from germline, CDR1 is SEHNR and CDR2 is FQNEAQ (reference sequence). The receptor comes from a female donor with multiple sclerosis, enrolled in a pregnancy study. Material: peripheral blood, obtained in the first trimester of pregnancy. This sequence joins TRBV7-9 and TRBJ2-3, with a tentative D call TRBD2 (5 bases). The CDR3 sequence: CASSLGERYTDTQYF. CDR3 bases: TGTGCCAGCAGCTTAGGAGAGCGGTACACAGATACGCAGTATTTT. The full variable domain, in which reference TRBV7-9 and TRBJ2-3 provide the parts outside the CDR3, is DTGVSQNPRHKITKRGQNVTFRCDPISEHNRLYWYRQTLGQGPEFLTYFQNEAQLEKSRLLSDRFSAERPKGSFSTLEIQRTEQGDSAMYLCASSLGERYTDTQYFGPGTRLTVL.